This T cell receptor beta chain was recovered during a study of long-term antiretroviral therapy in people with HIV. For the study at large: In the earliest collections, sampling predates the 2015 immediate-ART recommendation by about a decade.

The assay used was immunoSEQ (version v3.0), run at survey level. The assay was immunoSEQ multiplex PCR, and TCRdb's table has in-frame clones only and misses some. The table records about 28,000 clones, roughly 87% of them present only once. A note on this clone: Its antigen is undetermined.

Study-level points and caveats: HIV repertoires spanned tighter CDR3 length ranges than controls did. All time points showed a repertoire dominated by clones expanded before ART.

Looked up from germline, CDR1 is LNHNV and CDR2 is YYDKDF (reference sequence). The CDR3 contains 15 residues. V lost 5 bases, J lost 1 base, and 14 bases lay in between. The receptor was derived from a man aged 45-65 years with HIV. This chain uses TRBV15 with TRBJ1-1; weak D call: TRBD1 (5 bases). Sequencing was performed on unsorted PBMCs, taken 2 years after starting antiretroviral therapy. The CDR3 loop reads CATSPGITGNTEAFF. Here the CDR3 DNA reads TGTGCCACCAGCCCAGGGATTACAGGGAACACTGAAGCTTTCTTT. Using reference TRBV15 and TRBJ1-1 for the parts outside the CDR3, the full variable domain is DAMVIQNPRYQVTQFGKPVTLSCSQTLNHNVMYWYQQKSSQAPKLLFHYYDKDFNNEADTPDNFQSRRPNTSFCFLDIRSPGLGDTAMYLCATSPGITGNTEAFFGQGTRLTVV.